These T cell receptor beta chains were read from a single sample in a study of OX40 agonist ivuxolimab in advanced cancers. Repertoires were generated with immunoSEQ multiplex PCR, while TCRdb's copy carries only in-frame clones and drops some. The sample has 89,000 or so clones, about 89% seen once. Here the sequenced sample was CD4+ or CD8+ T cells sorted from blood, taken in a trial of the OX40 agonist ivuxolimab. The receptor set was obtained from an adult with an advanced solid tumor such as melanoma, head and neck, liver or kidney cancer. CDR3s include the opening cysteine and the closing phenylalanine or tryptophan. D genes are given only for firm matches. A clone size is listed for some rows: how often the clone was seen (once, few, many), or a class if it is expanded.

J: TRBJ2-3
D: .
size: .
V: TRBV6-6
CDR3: CASQTRGLSTDTQYF
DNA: TGTGCCAGCCAGACAAGGGGTTTAAGCACAGATACGCAGTATTTT

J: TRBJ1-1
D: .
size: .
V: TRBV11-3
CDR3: CASSLYRNTEAFF
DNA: TGTGCCAGCAGCTTATACCGGAACACTGAAGCTTTCTTT

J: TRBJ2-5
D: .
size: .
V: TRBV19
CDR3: CASSDSPGRTQYF
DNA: TGTGCCAGCTCTGACAGCCCGGGGCGGACCCAGTACTTC

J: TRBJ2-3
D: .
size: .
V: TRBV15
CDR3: CATSPILGTDTQYF
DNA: TGTGCCACCAGCCCCATACTCGGCACAGATACGCAGTATTTT

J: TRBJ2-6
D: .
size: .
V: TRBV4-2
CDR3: CASSQERGDSGANVLTF
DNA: TGTGCCAGCAGCCAAGAACGTGGGGACTCTGGGGCCAACGTCCTGACTTTC

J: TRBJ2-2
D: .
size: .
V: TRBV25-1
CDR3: CASNPTGYTGELFF
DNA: TGTGCCAGCAACCCAACGGGGTACACCGGGGAGCTGTTTTTT

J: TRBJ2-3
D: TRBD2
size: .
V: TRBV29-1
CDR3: CSVELGTSGTRVNAQYF
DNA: TGCAGCGTTGAACTCGGGACTAGCGGGACCCGCGTAAATGCGCAGTATTTT

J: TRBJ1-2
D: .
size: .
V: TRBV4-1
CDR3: CASSQDPGRNAYGYTF
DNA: TGCGCCAGCAGCCAAGACCCCGGCCGCAACGCCTATGGCTACACCTTC

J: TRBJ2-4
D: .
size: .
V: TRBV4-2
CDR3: CASSQGTGTLGNIQYF
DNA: TGTGCCAGCAGCCAAGGAACCGGGACTCTGGGAAACATTCAGTACTTC

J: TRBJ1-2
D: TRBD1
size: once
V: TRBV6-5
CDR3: CASSYSGQAYGYTF
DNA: TGTGCCAGCAGTTACTCGGGACAGGCCTATGGCTACACCTTC

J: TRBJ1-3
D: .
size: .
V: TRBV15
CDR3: CATSSGGNTIYF
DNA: TGTGCCACCAGCTCGGGTGGAAACACCATATATTTT

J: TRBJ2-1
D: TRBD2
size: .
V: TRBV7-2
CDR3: CASSSLAGGYPYNEQFF
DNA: TGTGCCAGCAGCTCCCTGGCGGGAGGGTACCCCTACAATGAGCAGTTCTTC

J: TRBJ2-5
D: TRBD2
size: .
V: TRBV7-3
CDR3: CASSLIGTSVETQYF
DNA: TGTGCCAGCAGCTTAATCGGGACTAGCGTAGAGACCCAGTACTTC

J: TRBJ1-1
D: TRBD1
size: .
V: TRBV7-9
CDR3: CASSFGAGGNTEAFF
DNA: TGTGCCAGCAGCTTTGGGGCAGGGGGGAACACTGAAGCTTTCTTT

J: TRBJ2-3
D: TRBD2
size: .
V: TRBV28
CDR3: CASSLLAGGDTQYF
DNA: TGTGCCAGCAGTTTACTAGCGGGGGGAGATACGCAGTATTTT

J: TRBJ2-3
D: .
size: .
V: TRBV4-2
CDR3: CASSPRGALDFTDTQYF
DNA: TGTGCCAGCAGCCCTAGGGGGGCTTTAGACTTCACAGATACGCAGTATTTT

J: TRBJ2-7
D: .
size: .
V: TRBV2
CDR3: CASSGPPRPYEQYF
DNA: TGTGCCAGCAGTGGCCCCCCCCGACCCTACGAGCAGTACTTC

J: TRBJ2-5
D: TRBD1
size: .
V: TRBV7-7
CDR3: CASSERLGQRETQYF
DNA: TGTGCTAGCAGCGAAAGACTGGGACAGAGGGAGACCCAGTACTTC

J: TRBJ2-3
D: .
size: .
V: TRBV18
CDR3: CASSPPLVFGTDTQYF
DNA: TGTGCCAGCTCACCACCGCTAGTTTTTGGCACAGATACGCAGTATTTT

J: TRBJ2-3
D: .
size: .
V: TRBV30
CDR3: CAWSVLVRDTQYF
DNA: TGTGCCTGGAGTGTACTGGTTAGAGATACGCAGTATTTT

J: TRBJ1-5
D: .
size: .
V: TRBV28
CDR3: CASTLLAGQPQHF
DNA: TGTGCCAGCACCTTATTGGCGGGGCAGCCCCAGCATTTT

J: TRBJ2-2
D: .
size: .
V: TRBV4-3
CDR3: CASSQSTLATGELFF
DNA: TGCGCCAGCAGCCAATCGACATTGGCGACCGGGGAGCTGTTTTTT

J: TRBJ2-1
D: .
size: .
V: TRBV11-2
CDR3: CASSGSIIEFF
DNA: TGTGCCAGCAGCGGCTCTATTATCGAGTTCTTC

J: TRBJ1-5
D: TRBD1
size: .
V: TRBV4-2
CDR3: CASSQEGGETGVPQHF
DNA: TGTGCCAGCAGCCAAGAAGGGGGGGAGACAGGGGTGCCCCAGCATTTT

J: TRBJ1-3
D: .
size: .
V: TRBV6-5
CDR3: CASGPLSGVGNTIYF
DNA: TGTGCCAGCGGACCCCTATCAGGGGTTGGAAACACCATATATTTT